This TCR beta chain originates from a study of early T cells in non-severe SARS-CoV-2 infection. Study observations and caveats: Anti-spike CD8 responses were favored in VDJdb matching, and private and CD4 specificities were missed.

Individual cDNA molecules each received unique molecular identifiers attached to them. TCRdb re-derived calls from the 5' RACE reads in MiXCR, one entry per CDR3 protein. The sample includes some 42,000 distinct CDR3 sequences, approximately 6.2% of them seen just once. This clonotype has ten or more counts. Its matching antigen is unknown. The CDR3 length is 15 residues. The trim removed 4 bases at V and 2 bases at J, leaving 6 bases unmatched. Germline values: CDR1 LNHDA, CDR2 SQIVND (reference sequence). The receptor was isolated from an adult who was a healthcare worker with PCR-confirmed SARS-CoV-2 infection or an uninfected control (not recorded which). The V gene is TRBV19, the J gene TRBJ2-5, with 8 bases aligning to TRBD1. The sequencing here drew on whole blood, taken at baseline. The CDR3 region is CASSNQRTGQETQYF. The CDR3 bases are TGTGCCAGTAGTAACCAGCGGACAGGGCAAGAGACCCAGTACTTC.